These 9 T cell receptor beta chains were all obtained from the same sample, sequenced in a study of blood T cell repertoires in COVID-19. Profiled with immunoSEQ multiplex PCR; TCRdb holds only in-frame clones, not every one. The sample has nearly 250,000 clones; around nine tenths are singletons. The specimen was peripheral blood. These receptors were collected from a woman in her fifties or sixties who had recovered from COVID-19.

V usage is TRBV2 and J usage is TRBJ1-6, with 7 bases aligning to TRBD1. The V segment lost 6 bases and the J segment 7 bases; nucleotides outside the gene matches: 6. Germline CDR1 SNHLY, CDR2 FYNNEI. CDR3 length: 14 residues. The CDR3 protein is CASRGPGQNSPLHF. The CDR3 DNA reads TGTGCCAGCAGGGGTCCGGGACAGAATTCACCCCTCCACTTT.

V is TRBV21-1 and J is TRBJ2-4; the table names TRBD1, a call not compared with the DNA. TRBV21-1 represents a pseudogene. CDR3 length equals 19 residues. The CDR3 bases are TGTGCCAGCAGCAAAGGCGGGACAGCCCAGTTGATGGCCAAAAACATTCAGTACTTC. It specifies CASSKGGTAQLMAKNIQYF.

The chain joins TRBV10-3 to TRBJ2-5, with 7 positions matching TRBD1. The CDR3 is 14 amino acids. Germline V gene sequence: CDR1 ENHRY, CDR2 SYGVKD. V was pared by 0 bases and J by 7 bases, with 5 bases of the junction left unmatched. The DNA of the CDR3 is TGTGCCATCAGTGAGTCCAGGGGGTTGGTGACCCAGTACTTC. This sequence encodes CAISESRGLVTQYF.

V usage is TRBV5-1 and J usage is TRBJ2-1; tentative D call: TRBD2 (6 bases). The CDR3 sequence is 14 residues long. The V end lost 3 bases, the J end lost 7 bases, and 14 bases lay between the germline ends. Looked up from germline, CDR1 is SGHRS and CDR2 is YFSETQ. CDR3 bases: TGCGCCAGCAGCTCCAACCCGGGAGTAAATGAGCAGTTCTTC. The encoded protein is CASSSNPGVNEQFF. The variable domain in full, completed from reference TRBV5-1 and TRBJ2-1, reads KAGVTQTPRYLIKTRGQQVTLSCSPISGHRSVSWYQQTPGQGLQFLFEYFSETQRNKGNFPGRFSGRQFSNSRSEMNVSTLELGDSALYLCASSSNPGVNEQFFGPGTRLTVL.

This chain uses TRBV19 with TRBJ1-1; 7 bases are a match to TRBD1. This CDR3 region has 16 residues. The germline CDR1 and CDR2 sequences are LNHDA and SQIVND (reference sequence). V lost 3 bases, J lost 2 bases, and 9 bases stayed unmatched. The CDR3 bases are TGTGCCAGTAGTATCAGCACAGGGGAGTTCAACACTGAAGCTTTCTTT. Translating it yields CASSISTGEFNTEAFF.

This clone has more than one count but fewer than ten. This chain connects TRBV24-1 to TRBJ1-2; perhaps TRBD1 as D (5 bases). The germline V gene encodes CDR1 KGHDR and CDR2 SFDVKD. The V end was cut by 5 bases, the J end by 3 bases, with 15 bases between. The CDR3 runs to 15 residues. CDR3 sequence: CATSASGDYDYGYTF. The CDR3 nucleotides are TGTGCCACCAGTGCGAGTGGGGACTATGACTATGGCTACACCTTC.

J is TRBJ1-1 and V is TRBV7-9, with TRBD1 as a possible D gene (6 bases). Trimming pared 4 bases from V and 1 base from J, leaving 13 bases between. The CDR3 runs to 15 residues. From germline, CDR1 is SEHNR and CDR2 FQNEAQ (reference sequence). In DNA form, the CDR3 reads TGTGCCAGCAGCTCCACGGGACACACGAACACTGAAGCTTTCTTT. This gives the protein CASSSTGHTNTEAFF. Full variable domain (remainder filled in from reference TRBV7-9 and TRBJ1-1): DTGVSQNPRHKITKRGQNVTFRCDPISEHNRLYWYRQTLGQGPEFLTYFQNEAQLEKSRLLSDRFSAERPKGSFSTLEIQRTEQGDSAMYLCASSSTGHTNTEAFFGQGTRLTVV.

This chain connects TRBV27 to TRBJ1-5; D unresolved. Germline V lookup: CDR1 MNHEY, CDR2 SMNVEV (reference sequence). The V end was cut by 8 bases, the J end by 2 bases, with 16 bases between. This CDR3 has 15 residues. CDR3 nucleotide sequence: TGTGCCAGCGGAAATGAGGGTTGGGGCAATCAGCCCCAGCATTTT. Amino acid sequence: CASGNEGWGNQPQHF.

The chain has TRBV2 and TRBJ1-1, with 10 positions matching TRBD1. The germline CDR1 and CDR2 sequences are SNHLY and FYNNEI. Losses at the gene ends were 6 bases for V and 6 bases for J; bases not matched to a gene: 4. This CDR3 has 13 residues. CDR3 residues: CASSQGQGPEAFF. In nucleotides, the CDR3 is TGTGCCAGCAGCCAGGGACAGGGGCCTGAAGCTTTCTTT.